Detailed here is one TCR beta chain. Its specificity is not known. Germline V gene lookup returns CDR1 SGHAT and CDR2 FQNNGV. Trimming cost V 4 bases and J 4 bases; bases outside gene matches: 14. The CDR3 consists of 17 residues. Researchers ran the PCR with 60 Vbeta and 13 Jbeta primers. Here immunoSEQ multiplex PCR was the method, and the copy in TCRdb shows in-frame clones only, minus some. The sample's table shows approximately 110,000 clones. The data were taken from a study of cytomegalovirus exposure and HLA in healthy donors. The study, taken as a whole, reports: In a later analysis, TCR beta V- and J-gene trimming was associated with a missense DCLRE1C variant. Most subjects had HLA-A and HLA-B alleles reportedly predicted accurately by TCR beta sequences.

The source material was PBMCs. The chain links TRBV11-2 to TRBJ1-2, with TRBD1 matching 8 bases. The clonotype originates from a young man in good health and CMV-seronegative. CDR3 region: CASSSRGDRNSLYGYTF. In nucleotides, the CDR3 is TGTGCCAGCAGCTCGAGGGGGGACAGGAACTCGCTCTATGGCTACACCTTC. The entire variable domain, with the rest obtained from reference TRBV11-2 and TRBJ1-2, is as follows: EAGVAQSPRYKIIEKRQSVAFWCNPISGHATLYWYQQILGQGPKLLIQFQNNGVVDDSQLPKDRFSAERLKGVDSTLKIQPAKLEDSAVYLCASSSRGDRNSLYGYTFGSGTRLTVV.